This T cell receptor beta chain was identified during a study of blood T cell repertoires in COVID-19 (dated by TCRdb to the early 2020s). Context from the whole study: Samples from collaborators originated in the United States, Italy and Spain and spanned both the acute and convalescent phases of COVID-19. The prospective study material was composed of cDNA or gDNA derived from T cells, B-cell-depleted T cells, or PBMCs. Deeply sampled blood TCRbeta repertoires from subjects exposed to, actively infected with, or recovered from COVID-19 were included in the dataset. The repertoires were released in a freely available public database meant as a resource for research on the immune response to SARS-CoV-2. Samples were obtained from the ongoing ImmuneRACE study (first 160 participants) and from approximately 1,200 subjects provided by 6 global collaborators. A de-identified subject ID, COVID-19 status, age in years and sex were almost always included in the sample metadata. Where available, HLA class I and class II types were taken from metadata supplied by the sample provider and were not determined by assay-based typing. What the research found in general, with its limitations: Clinical and demographic metadata were provided uncurated, with the amount varying by source and participant.

Turning to this clone: Its specific antigen is unknown. No base quality values were provided; no much bigger clone lies one nucleotide off.

Per the germline V gene, KGHSH is the CDR1 and LQKENI is the CDR2. V loses 1 base, J loses 0 bases, and the germline ends lie 9 bases apart. Reading from cysteine to phenylalanine, the CDR3 counts 15 amino acids. Only CDR3 DNA is held: 45 bases, read in frame from base 1. TCRbeta CDR3 regions were amplified from genomic DNA using the immunoSEQ Assay, a bias-controlled multiplex PCR. As for the authors' bioinformatics: The number of nucleated cells in each sample was estimated from the amplification of reference gene primers within the assay. To quantify the absolute abundance of each unique TCRbeta CDR3 rearrangement, sequence reads were collapsed and filtered. Productive Simpson clonality was computed per sample as the square root of Simpson's diversity index over productive rearrangements. The table was pulled from immuneACCESS by TCRdb, which kept in-frame rearrangements only. Such tables lose some clones; where checked, under half of the loss comes from unresolved V genes, and the rest has no known cause. Clone size and V and J calls were adopted from that table, with D and trimming inferred from the DNA. This sample lists about 100,000 clones; about 90% were detected once. Around 2% of the sample lies in the top ten.

The collaborating institutions used their own protocols to collect whole blood in K2EDTA tubes. For TCRbeta analysis, collaborators shipped samples in one of three forms: frozen whole blood, isolated PBMCs, or DNA extracted from either of those sample types. Input material: peripheral blood. The TCR comes from a man between 45 and 60 years old with active COVID-19. The chain joins TRBV18 to TRBJ1-1; TRBD1 might be the D gene, on 5 matching bases. The sequenced DNA is TGTGCCAGCTCACCACGGGTGGACATGAACACTGAAGCTTTCTTT. Translated, it gives CASSPRVDMNTEAFF.